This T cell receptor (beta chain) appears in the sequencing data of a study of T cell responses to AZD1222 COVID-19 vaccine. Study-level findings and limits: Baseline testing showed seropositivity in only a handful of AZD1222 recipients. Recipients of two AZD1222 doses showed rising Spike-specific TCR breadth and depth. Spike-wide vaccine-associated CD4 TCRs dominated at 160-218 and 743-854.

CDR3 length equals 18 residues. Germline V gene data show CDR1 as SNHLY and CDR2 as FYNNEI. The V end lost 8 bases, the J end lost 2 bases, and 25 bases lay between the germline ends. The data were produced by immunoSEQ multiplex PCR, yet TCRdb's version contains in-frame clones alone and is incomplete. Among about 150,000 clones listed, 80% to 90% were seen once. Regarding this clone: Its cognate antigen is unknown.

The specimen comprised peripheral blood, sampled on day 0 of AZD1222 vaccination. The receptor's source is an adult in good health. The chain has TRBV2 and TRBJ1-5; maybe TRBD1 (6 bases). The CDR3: CASGITLQGDRGNQPQHF. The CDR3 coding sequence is TGTGCCAGCGGAATAACCCTACAGGGCGATCGGGGCAATCAGCCCCAGCATTTT.